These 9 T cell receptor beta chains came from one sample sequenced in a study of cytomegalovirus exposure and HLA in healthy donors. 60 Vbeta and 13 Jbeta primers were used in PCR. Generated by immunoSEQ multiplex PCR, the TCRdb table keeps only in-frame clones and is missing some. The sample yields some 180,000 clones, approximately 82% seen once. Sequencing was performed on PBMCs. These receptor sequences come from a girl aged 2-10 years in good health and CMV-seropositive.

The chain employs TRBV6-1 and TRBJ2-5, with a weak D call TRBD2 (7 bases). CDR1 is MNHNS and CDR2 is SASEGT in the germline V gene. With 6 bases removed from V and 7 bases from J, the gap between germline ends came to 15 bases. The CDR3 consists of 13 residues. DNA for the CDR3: TGTGCCAGCAGGCTGGGGGGGGACATGACCCAGTACTTC. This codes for CASRLGGDMTQYF.

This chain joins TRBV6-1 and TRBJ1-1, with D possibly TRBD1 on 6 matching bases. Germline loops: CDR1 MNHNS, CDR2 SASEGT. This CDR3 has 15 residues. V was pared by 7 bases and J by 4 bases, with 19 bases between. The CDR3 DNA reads TGTGCCAGCACCCGGGGGGCACCGTGGGTCACTGAAGCTTTCTTT. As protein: CASTRGAPWVTEAFF.

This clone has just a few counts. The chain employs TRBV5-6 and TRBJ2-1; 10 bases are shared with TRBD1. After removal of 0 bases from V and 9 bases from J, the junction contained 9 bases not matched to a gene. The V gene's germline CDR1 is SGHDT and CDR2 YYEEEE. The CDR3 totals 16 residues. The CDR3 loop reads CASSLAYGTGVVEQFF. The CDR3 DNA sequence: TGTGCCAGCAGCTTGGCCTACGGGACAGGGGTGGTTGAGCAGTTCTTC.

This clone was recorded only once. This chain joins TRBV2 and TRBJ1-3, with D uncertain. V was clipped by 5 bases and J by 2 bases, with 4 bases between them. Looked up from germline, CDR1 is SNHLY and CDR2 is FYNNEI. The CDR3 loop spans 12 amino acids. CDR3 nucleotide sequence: TGTGCCAGCAGTTTCGCTGGAAACACCATATATTTT. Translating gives CASSFAGNTIYF.

CDR3: CAWSVLGPFLADTQYF. The CDR3 bases are TGTGCCTGGAGTGTACTCGGTCCCTTCCTGGCAGATACGCAGTATTTT. The chain employs TRBV30 and TRBJ2-3; D not resolved. Germline V gene sequence: CDR1 GTSNPN, CDR2 SVGIG (reference sequence). The length of the CDR3 is 16 residues. Trimming took 0 bases from V and 4 from J, leaving 17 bases between them.

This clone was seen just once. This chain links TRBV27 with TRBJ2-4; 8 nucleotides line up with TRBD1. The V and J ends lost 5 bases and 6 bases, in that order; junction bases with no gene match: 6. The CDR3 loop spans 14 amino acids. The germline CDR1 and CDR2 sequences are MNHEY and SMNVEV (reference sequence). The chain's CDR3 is CASSQTGAGNIQYF. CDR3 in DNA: TGTGCCAGCAGTCAGACAGGGGCTGGAAACATTCAGTACTTC.

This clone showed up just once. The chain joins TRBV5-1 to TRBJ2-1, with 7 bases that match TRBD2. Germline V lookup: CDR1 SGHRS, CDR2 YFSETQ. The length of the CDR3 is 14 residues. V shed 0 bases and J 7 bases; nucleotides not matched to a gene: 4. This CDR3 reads CASSLGGSFNEQFF. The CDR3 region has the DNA TGCGCCAGCAGCTTGGGCGGGAGTTTTAATGAGCAGTTCTTC.

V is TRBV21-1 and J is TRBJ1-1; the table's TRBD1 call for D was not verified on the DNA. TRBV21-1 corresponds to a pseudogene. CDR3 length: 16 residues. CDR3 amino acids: CASSIWGQSWITEAFF. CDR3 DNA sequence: TGTGCCAGCAGCATATGGGGACAGTCATGGATCACTGAAGCTTTCTTT.

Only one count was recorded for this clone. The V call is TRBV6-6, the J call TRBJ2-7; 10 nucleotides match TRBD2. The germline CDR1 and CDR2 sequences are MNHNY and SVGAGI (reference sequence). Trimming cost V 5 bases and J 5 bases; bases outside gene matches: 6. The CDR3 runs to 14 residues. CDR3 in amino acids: CASSDKREGDEQYF. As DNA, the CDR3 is TGTGCCAGCAGTGACAAGCGGGAGGGCGACGAGCAGTACTTC.